The TCR beta chain under discussion was sequenced for a study of blood T cell repertoires in COVID-19. V was pared by 3 bases and J by 3 bases, with 5 bases of the junction left unmatched. The CDR3 extends over 15 amino acids. The germline gives CDR1 DFQATT, CDR2 SNEGSKA (reference sequence). The protocol was immunoSEQ multiplex PCR, while the TCRdb copy is restricted to in-frame clones and leaves out a portion. The profile covers about 190,000 clones, with roughly 90% appearing a single time and 0.62% taken by the ten largest. With respect to this clone: Other DNA sequences of this sample code for an identical CDR3.

The TCR comes from a man aged 50 to 59 with acute or convalescent COVID-19. Sequencing input: peripheral blood. The chain combines TRBV20-1 with TRBJ2-3; 11 nucleotides agree with TRBD1. The chain's CDR3 is CSASPGTGGTDTQYF. As DNA, the CDR3 is TGCAGTGCTAGTCCCGGGACAGGGGGAACAGATACGCAGTATTTT.